Each of the 14 T cell receptor beta chains below was sequenced from the same sample in a study of shared clonotypes between healthy human individuals. Produced via immunoSEQ multiplex PCR; TCRdb's table is partial and in-frame only. Here the sample spans some 2,500,000 clones, about 90% being singletons. Sequences were obtained from naive CD4+ T cells from PBMCs. As to subset: CD45RA+ positively selected. The receptors were gathered from a man younger than 35 in good health. Some clones in this sample may be carry-over from other donors' samples.

The chain is built from TRBV28 and TRBJ2-7, with D possibly being TRBD1 (5 bases). CDR1 and CDR2 from the germline V gene are MDHEN and SYDVKM. This CDR3 has 13 amino acids. Trimming took off 2 bases at V and 9 bases at J, with 14 bases between the two ends. The CDR3 DNA reads as TGTGCCAGCAGTTTACGGAGAGCCCAGGGGCAGTACTTC. Amino acids: CASSLRRAQGQYF.

This chain uses TRBV10-3 with TRBJ2-5; 8 bases are a match to TRBD1. Trimming removed 10 bases from V and 2 bases from J; junction bases left unmatched: 9. CDR1 is ENHRY and CDR2 is SYGVKD in the germline V gene. The CDR3 is made up of 14 amino acids. The CDR3 protein is CATRLTGEQETQYF. The DNA for the CDR3 is TGTGCCACCCGTCTGACAGGGGAACAAGAGACCCAGTACTTC.

The DNA for the CDR3 is TGTGCCAGCATGGCTTGGACAGCCGGGGAGCTGTTTTTT. Translating it yields CASMAWTAGELFF. The V gene is TRBV11-1, the J gene TRBJ2-2, with D possibly being TRBD1 (6 bases). V lost 7 bases to trimming and J lost 6 bases, with 12 bases between them. This CDR3 has 13 residues. CDR1 is SGHAT and CDR2 is FQDESV in the germline V gene (reference sequence).

The chain joins TRBV5-1 to TRBJ2-1; D possibly uses TRBD1 or TRBD2 (5 bases each). Per germline, CDR1 SGHRS and CDR2 YFSETQ. With 2 bases removed from V and 7 bases from J, the gap between germline ends came to 13 bases. This CDR3 spans 14 amino acids. The CDR3 coding sequence is TGCGCCAGCAGCTTTAGAGGGGTGTCAAATGAGCAGTTCTTC. It specifies CASSFRGVSNEQFF.

J is TRBJ1-1 and V is TRBV14, with D possibly being TRBD1 (5 bases). Germline CDR1 reads SGHDN; CDR2 reads FVKESK. The CDR3 contains 15 residues. Trimming pared 2 bases from V and 0 bases from J, leaving 10 bases between. The CDR3 nucleotides are TGTGCCAGCAGCCAATGGACAAACATGAACACTGAAGCTTTCTTT. Translated, it gives CASSQWTNMNTEAFF.

This clone was observed a single time. V usage is TRBV2 and J usage is TRBJ1-1, with D uncertain. V was shortened by 6 bases and J by 4 bases, with 12 bases between the two germline ends. The CDR3 sequence is 13 residues long. CDR1 is SNHLY and CDR2 is FYNNEI in the germline V gene. CDR3 DNA: TGTGCCAGCAGATTGGACGGTATCACTGAAGCTTTCTTT. It encodes CASRLDGITEAFF.

V usage is TRBV29-1 and J usage is TRBJ2-7; D not certain. The ends were cut back, 4 bases at V and 5 bases at J, with 15 bases in the middle. CDR1 and CDR2 from the germline V gene are SQVTM and ANQGSEA. This CDR3 has 13 residues. The CDR3 sequence is CSVALVTGDEQYF. The CDR3 DNA reads TGCAGCGTTGCCCTTGTTACTGGGGACGAGCAGTACTTC.

The V gene is TRBV30, the J gene TRBJ2-7; TRBD1 agrees at 7 bases. The V segment lost 1 base and the J segment 2 bases; nucleotides outside the gene matches: 8. Per the germline V gene, CDR1 is GTSNPN and CDR2 is SVGIG (reference sequence). This CDR3 comprises 15 residues. DNA of the CDR3: TGTGCCTGGAGTGCTGGGACAGCCGAGCCCTACGAGCAGTACTTC. It specifies CAWSAGTAEPYEQYF. Variable domain in full (rest from reference TRBV30 and TRBJ2-7): SQTIHQWPATLVQPVGSPLSLECTVEGTSNPNLYWYRQAAGRGLQLLFYSVGIGQISSEVPQNLSASRPQDRQFILSSKKLLLSDSGFYLCAWSAGTAEPYEQYFGPGTRLTVT.

The chain is built from TRBV13 and TRBJ2-1; unclear D gene. With 5 bases removed from V and 0 bases from J, the gap between germline ends came to 11 bases. Looked up from germline, CDR1 is PRHDT and CDR2 is FYEKMQ (reference sequence). The CDR3 runs 15 residues. The CDR3 DNA reads TGTGCCAGCAGCGGCCCGGGCGGCTCCTACAATGAGCAGTTCTTC. It encodes CASSGPGGSYNEQFF.

The J gene is TRBJ2-7, the V gene TRBV5-1; tentative D call: TRBD2 (5 bases). With 0 bases removed from V and 6 bases from J, the gap between germline ends came to 16 bases. This CDR3 is built from 15 residues. Germline V gene lookup returns CDR1 SGHRS and CDR2 YFSETQ. CDR3 loop: CASSLDGVPASEQYF. The CDR3 DNA is TGCGCCAGCAGCTTGGACGGGGTCCCAGCGTCCGAGCAGTACTTC. The whole variable domain, remainder taken from reference TRBV5-1 and TRBJ2-7, is KAGVTQTPRYLIKTRGQQVTLSCSPISGHRSVSWYQQTPGQGLQFLFEYFSETQRNKGNFPGRFSGRQFSNSRSEMNVSTLELGDSALYLCASSLDGVPASEQYFGPGTRLTVT.

This chain uses TRBV29-1 with TRBJ2-3; D is perhaps TRBD1 (5 bases). The CDR3 has 12 amino acids. Trimming stripped 7 bases from V and 2 bases from J, with 10 bases between. The germline gives CDR1 SQVTM, CDR2 ANQGSEA. CDR3 sequence (DNA): TGCAGCGGCGGACAATCCACAGATACGCAGTATTTT. Translation gives CSGGQSTDTQYF.

This chain connects TRBV2 to TRBJ2-7; D is ambiguous. V was clipped by 7 bases and J by 2 bases, with 6 bases between them. Germline V CDR1 and CDR2: SNHLY, FYNNEI. This CDR3 spans 11 amino acids. DNA of the CDR3: TGTGCCAGCACCCCAGCCTACGAGCAGTACTTC. This sequence encodes CASTPAYEQYF.

V gene TRBV7-8 combines with J gene TRBJ2-7; tentatively, D is TRBD1 (5 bases). CDR3 size: 16 residues. Germline CDR1 and CDR2: SGHVS and FQNEAQ. V dropped 5 bases and J dropped 1 base, with 18 bases sitting between them. The CDR3 nucleotides are TGTGCCAGCAGCCCCGACGCAGGGTGGGATTCCTACGAGCAGTACTTC. As protein: CASSPDAGWDSYEQYF.

The genes are TRBV18 and TRBJ2-7, with a weak D call TRBD2 (5 bases). This CDR3 region has 13 residues. Trimming shortened V by 1 base and J by 5 bases, and 9 bases separated the two germline ends. Germline loops: CDR1 KGHSH, CDR2 LQKENI. The CDR3 sequence is CASSPRAGDEQYF. The CDR3 coding sequence is TGTGCCAGCTCACCACGGGCGGGTGACGAGCAGTACTTC.